This T cell receptor beta chain was captured in a study of CD4 T cells in relation to SARS-CoV-2 and coronaviruses. Turning to this clone: What it binds is unknown.

Regarding the study as a whole: About 65% of donors had memory CD4+ clonotypes crossrecognizing SARS-CoV-2 and common cold coronavirus spike.

Before the COVID-19 pandemic, during about 2011-2019, CD4+ T cells were taken from unexposed donors. The trim removed 6 bases at V and 6 bases at J, leaving 12 bases unmatched. This CDR3 has 17 amino acids. The germline gives CDR1 MNHEY, CDR2 SMNVEV (reference sequence). Using immunoSEQ multiplex PCR, the repertoire was profiled, and TCRdb retains in-frame clones only, with some absent. The profile shows roughly 60,000 clones, roughly 93% of them singletons. The chain employs TRBV27 and TRBJ2-2; TRBD2 agrees at 11 bases. The specimen sequenced was naive CD4+ T cells from PBMCs. Subset reported: naive CD4+ T cells isolated by negative enrichment. The source of this sequence is a human donor in good health. The CDR3 here is CASSPPRLAGWSGELFF. In nucleotides, the CDR3 is TGTGCCAGCAGCCCCCCTCGACTAGCGGGATGGTCCGGGGAGCTGTTTTTT.